These 7 T cell receptor beta chains share one sample of origin, sequenced in a study of cytomegalovirus exposure and HLA in healthy donors. Primers for the PCR totalled 60 Vbeta and 13 Jbeta. The table came from immunoSEQ multiplex PCR; TCRdb's copy has only in-frame clones and leaves some out. The table gives some 50,000 clones; the top ten clones make up under 1.3% of it. Sequencing was done on a sample of PBMCs. These receptors came from a woman in her forties in good health and CMV-seronegative.

The gene calls are TRBV15 and TRBJ1-2; tentatively, D is TRBD1 (5 bases). The CDR3 contains 13 residues. Germline CDR1 LNHNV, CDR2 YYDKDF (reference sequence). V lost 1 base and J 7 bases, leaving 10 bases between the germline ends. The CDR3 loop is CATSRAGVGGYTF. Here the CDR3 DNA reads TGTGCCACCAGCAGAGCGGGGGTGGGTGGCTACACCTTC.

This rearrangement joins TRBV4-1 to TRBJ2-7; weak D call: TRBD2 (5 bases). From germline, CDR1 is MGHRA and CDR2 YSYEKL. Deletions cut 0 bases from V and 4 bases from J, with 13 bases between. This CDR3 region has 15 residues. CDR3 nucleotide sequence: TGCGCCAGCAGCCAAGACCCGGGAAAGACATACGAGCAGTACTTC. Its protein is CASSQDPGKTYEQYF.

The CDR3 nucleotides read TGTGCCAGCACGCTAGGGACAGGGTACTCCTACGAGCAGTACTTC. As protein: CASTLGTGYSYEQYF. The chain carries TRBV5-6 and TRBJ2-7; 9 bases fit TRBD1. Trimming took 6 bases from V and 0 from J; bases not matched to a gene: 7. The CDR3 extends over 15 amino acids. Germline V lookup: CDR1 SGHDT, CDR2 YYEEEE.

The chain is built from TRBV28 and TRBJ2-5; 8 bases line up with TRBD1. With V trimmed by 5 bases and J by 2 bases, 13 bases remained unmatched. The germline gives CDR1 MDHEN, CDR2 SYDVKM. This CDR3 comprises 17 residues. The DNA for the CDR3 is TGTGCCAGCAGTGCCCCAGGGGGCCCCGGCCTTCAAGAGACCCAGTACTTC. Its protein is CASSAPGGPGLQETQYF.

J is TRBJ2-2 and V is TRBV30, with 9 bases aligning to TRBD2. The length of the CDR3 is 15 residues. Per the germline V gene, CDR1 is GTSNPN and CDR2 is SVGIG (reference sequence). V shed 4 bases and J 7 bases; nucleotides not matched to a gene: 10. CDR3: CAWITGTSSIGELFF. CDR3 bases: TGTGCCTGGATTACCGGGACTAGCTCCATCGGGGAGCTGTTTTTT.

The genes are TRBV7-3 and TRBJ1-1; D might be TRBD1 (5 bases). Germline V gene data show CDR1 as SGHTA and CDR2 as FQGTGA. The CDR3 loop spans 14 amino acids. V was clipped by 5 bases and J by 3 bases, with 13 bases between them. CDR3 DNA sequence: TGTGCCAGCAGCCTGAGGGGAGGGGACACTGAAGCTTTCTTT. This codes for CASSLRGGDTEAFF.

The chain joins TRBV6-5 to TRBJ2-7, with 8 bases that match TRBD2. The CDR3 has 15 amino acids. Germline V gene sequence: CDR1 MNHEY, CDR2 SVGAGI. J was trimmed by 3 bases and V by 6 bases; bases with no gene match: 10. The CDR3 is CASSPLSGNLYEQYF. DNA of the CDR3: TGTGCCAGCAGCCCCCTTAGCGGGAACCTCTACGAGCAGTACTTC.